Listed below are T cell receptor beta chains from one sample, sequenced in a study of glioma-infiltrating T cells after dendritic cell vaccination. The assay was immunoSEQ multiplex PCR, and TCRdb's table has in-frame clones only and misses some. The sample has more than 95,000 clones, around 90% seen once. This sample comprised blood, obtained after dendritic cell vaccination. All receptors derive from a human donor with glioblastoma. CDR3s include the opening cysteine and the closing phenylalanine or tryptophan. The order of the fields is V gene, J gene, clone size, CDR3 length, CDR3 protein. Size values are once, few and many counts, or a class for expanded clones, and some rows have none.

V: TRBV7-9; J: TRBJ2-5; size: .; length: 14; CDR3: CASSPGLGAETQYF
V: TRBV5-4; J: TRBJ1-3; size: .; length: 16; CDR3: CASSLVTGPSGNTIYF
V: TRBV21-1; J: TRBJ1-2; size: .; length: 13; CDR3: CASAKQGAGGYTF
V: TRBV5-1; J: TRBJ2-7; size: .; length: 11; CDR3: CASSLGEEQYF
V: TRBV5-6; J: TRBJ2-2; size: once; length: 17; CDR3: CASSLVGGYVSAGELFF
V: TRBV7-9; J: TRBJ1-1; size: .; length: 13; CDR3: CASSLTANTEAFF
V: TRBV6-1; J: TRBJ1-1; size: .; length: 13; CDR3: CASREGLPTEAFF
V: TRBV14; J: TRBJ1-2; size: .; length: 13; CDR3: CASSVEAGTGYTF
V: TRBV4-1; J: TRBJ1-6; size: .; length: 16; CDR3: CASSQLRTTGNSPLHF
V: TRBV2; J: TRBJ1-4; size: .; length: 14; CDR3: CASRDSLRGEKLFF
V: TRBV29-1; J: TRBJ2-1; size: .; length: 17; CDR3: CSVEDLSFASGRNEQFF
V: TRBV2; J: TRBJ2-1; size: .; length: 12; CDR3: CASNSNPGGQFF
V: TRBV7-9; J: TRBJ2-1; size: once; length: 15; CDR3: CASSLDLPGGFEQFF
V: TRBV5-1; J: TRBJ1-3; size: .; length: 17; CDR3: CASSSPTGDFSGNTIYF
V: TRBV14; J: TRBJ2-3; size: .; length: 16; CDR3: CASSLFGGVGTDTQYF
V: TRBV5-1; J: TRBJ2-2; size: .; length: 16; CDR3: CASSLLTGGVAGELFF
V: TRBV7-3; J: TRBJ2-2; size: .; length: 16; CDR3: CASAPGDRVNTGELFF
V: TRBV5-4; J: TRBJ1-1; size: once; length: 13; CDR3: CASSLTGTAEAFF
V: TRBV10-3; J: TRBJ2-2; size: .; length: 15; CDR3: CAISGTGSNTGELFF
V: TRBV4-2; J: TRBJ2-3; size: .; length: 15; CDR3: CASSQEVPSGDTQYF
V: TRBV30; J: TRBJ2-7; size: once; length: 15; CDR3: CAWSVGGTGGNEQYF
V: TRBV6-1; J: TRBJ2-2; size: .; length: 13; CDR3: CAVQGSRAGELFF
V: TRBV5-1; J: TRBJ2-7; size: .; length: 15; CDR3: CASSTGTSTFYEQYF
V: TRBV10-1; J: TRBJ2-7; size: .; length: 15; CDR3: CASSGGPGNTYEQYF
V: TRBV6-4; J: TRBJ2-1; size: .; length: 15; CDR3: CASSGLAGAYNEQFF
V: TRBV7-9; J: TRBJ1-4; size: .; length: 16; CDR3: CASRPSRVGGDEKLFF
V: TRBV7-3; J: TRBJ2-5; size: .; length: 13; CDR3: CASSWGPGETQYF
V: TRBV19; J: TRBJ2-5; size: .; length: 11; CDR3: CASTASGTQYF
V: TRBV9; J: TRBJ1-1; size: few; length: 14; CDR3: CASSTSGQNTEAFF
V: TRBV6-5; J: TRBJ1-5; size: .; length: 14; CDR3: CASSYSGGNQPQHF
V: TRBV7-3; J: TRBJ2-2; size: .; length: 16; CDR3: CASSLTAGGQSGELFF
V: TRBV2; J: TRBJ1-1; size: few; length: 13; CDR3: CASSTEMNTEAFF
V: TRBV4-1; J: TRBJ2-1; size: .; length: 15; CDR3: CASSQEGLAGDEQFF
V: TRBV2; J: TRBJ2-3; size: few; length: 15; CDR3: CASRRQGPFTDTQYF
V: TRBV6-6; J: TRBJ1-2; size: once; length: 12; CDR3: CASTGTNYGYTF
V: TRBV7-2; J: TRBJ2-7; size: .; length: 14; CDR3: CASSLATGNYEQYF
V: TRBV4-1; J: TRBJ1-3; size: .; length: 16; CDR3: CASSQGQAVSGNTIYF
V: TRBV7-8; J: TRBJ2-2; size: .; length: 13; CDR3: CASRDRETGELFF
V: TRBV29-1; J: TRBJ1-4; size: .; length: 13; CDR3: CSARPGSNEKLFF
V: TRBV6-1; J: TRBJ2-1; size: .; length: 15; CDR3: CASSEVQGSYNKQFF
V: TRBV11-2; J: TRBJ2-1; size: .; length: 15; CDR3: CASTPDRGSYNEQFF
V: TRBV27; J: TRBJ2-5; size: .; length: 16; CDR3: CASSLGGGRGAETQYF
V: TRBV7-9; J: TRBJ2-5; size: .; length: 16; CDR3: CASSLVGTGGQETQYF
V: TRBV5-5; J: TRBJ2-4; size: .; length: 12; CDR3: CASSSGKNIQYF
V: TRBV10-3; J: TRBJ2-2; size: few; length: 15; CDR3: CAIPRTSTDTGELFF
V: TRBV5-4; J: TRBJ1-2; size: once; length: 15; CDR3: CASSFNSDGGYGYTF
V: TRBV10-3; J: TRBJ1-3; size: once; length: 14; CDR3: CAISDRGTGNTIYF
V: TRBV4-2; J: TRBJ2-2; size: .; length: 14; CDR3: CASSQDYSAEELFF
V: TRBV5-1; J: TRBJ2-7; size: .; length: 13; CDR3: CASSLNRFYEQYF
V: TRBV29-1; J: TRBJ2-1; size: .; length: 14; CDR3: CSVGGTGKYNEQFF
V: TRBV10-3; J: TRBJ1-5; size: .; length: 11; CDR3: CAIGQNQPQHF
V: TRBV6-1; J: TRBJ1-1; size: .; length: 17; CDR3: CASSEDVVDRGKPEAFF
V: TRBV6-6; J: TRBJ2-7; size: .; length: 14; CDR3: CASSDPPGWYEQYF
V: TRBV6-1; J: TRBJ2-5; size: .; length: 18; CDR3: CASSEVGPSGGPGETQYF